These 27 T cell receptor beta chains came from one sample sequenced in a study of blood T cells in healthy people across ages. PCR was performed a second time for roughly 7 to 11 cycles using a sample-barcoded 5' primer and a J-beta primer mix. TCRdb re-derived calls from the 5' RACE reads in MiXCR, one entry per CDR3 protein. This sample yields roughly 1,500,000 distinct CDR3 sequences, of which around 36% are seen a single time; 11% belongs to the top ten. Sequenced: blood. These receptors were obtained from a woman younger than 45 in good health.

At least ten counts were recorded for this clonotype. The V and J genes are TRBV10-3 and TRBJ2-1; 9 nucleotides agree with TRBD2. CDR3 length: 14 amino acids. V shed 11 bases and J 3 bases; nucleotides not matched to a gene: 8. Germline CDR1 ENHRY, CDR2 SYGVKD. The CDR3 region is CAAGWREGYNEQFF. The DNA for the CDR3 is TGTGCCGCAGGATGGCGGGAGGGCTACAATGAGCAGTTCTTC.

V usage is TRBV28 and J usage is TRBJ2-5; TRBD1 might be the D (6 bases). The end of the DNA aligns better with TRBJ2-7, so the J call may be wrong. Germline CDR1 and CDR2: MDHEN and SYDVKM. The CDR3 is 12 amino acids. The CDR3 DNA reads TGTGCCAGCAGAACTACAGGGAACGAGCAGTACTTC. Translating it yields CASRTTGNEQYF.

The chain links TRBV7-9 to TRBJ2-7; possibly TRBD2 for D (6 bases). Trimming left V 6 bases short and J 0 bases short, with 15 bases between. This CDR3 has 15 amino acids. Looked up from germline, CDR1 is SEHNR and CDR2 is FQNEAQ (reference sequence). CDR3 residues: CASSGAGSSSYEQYF. The CDR3, as DNA: TGTGCCAGCAGTGGAGCGGGTAGTAGCTCCTACGAGCAGTACTTC. The complete variable domain, with remaining parts taken from reference TRBV7-9 and TRBJ2-7, reads DTGVSQNPRHKITKRGQNVTFRCDPISEHNRLYWYRQTLGQGPEFLTYFQNEAQLEKSRLLSDRFSAERPKGSFSTLEIQRTEQGDSAMYLCASSGAGSSSYEQYFGPGTRLTVT.

This clonotype turned up a few times. This rearrangement joins TRBV19 to TRBJ2-1; possible D gene TRBD1, 6 bases. This CDR3 is built from 13 residues. The germline gives CDR1 LNHDA, CDR2 SQIVND (reference sequence). Trimming removed 0 bases from V and 6 bases from J, with 6 bases in between. CDR3 DNA: TGTGCCAGTAGTATAGAAGGGGGCAATGAGCAGTTCTTC. This codes for CASSIEGGNEQFF.

This rearrangement joins TRBV5-1 to TRBJ2-5; TRBD1 agrees at 11 bases. CDR1 and CDR2 (germline): SGHRS, YFSETQ. J gave up 5 bases and V 3 bases, and 9 bases lay outside the gene matches. This CDR3 has 16 amino acids. In DNA, the CDR3 is TGCGCCAGCAGCTCCCTGGACAGGGGGCGGGGGGAGACCCAGTACTTC. It is translated as CASSSLDRGRGETQYF.

The chain combines TRBV30 with TRBJ2-1; the match to TRBD2 covers 8 bases. The CDR3 extends over 14 amino acids. After removal of 2 bases from V and 6 bases from J, the junction contained 6 bases not matched to a gene. Germline-derived CDR1 and CDR2 are GTSNPN and SVGIG (reference sequence). CDR3 region: CAWSSGRGSNEQFF. DNA of the CDR3: TGTGCCTGGAGTAGCGGGAGAGGGTCCAATGAGCAGTTCTTC.

The chain couples TRBV5-1 to TRBJ1-2, with 7 bases lining up with TRBD1. The trim removed 5 bases at V and 3 bases at J, leaving 7 bases unmatched. The V gene's germline CDR1 is SGHRS and CDR2 YFSETQ. The CDR3 covers 14 residues. Here the CDR3 reads CASRQTGDDYGYTF. The CDR3 bases are TGCGCCAGCAGACAAACAGGGGATGACTATGGCTACACCTTC. Together with reference TRBV5-1 and TRBJ1-2, the CDR3 gives the full variable domain: KAGVTQTPRYLIKTRGQQVTLSCSPISGHRSVSWYQQTPGQGLQFLFEYFSETQRNKGNFPGRFSGRQFSNSRSEMNVSTLELGDSALYLCASRQTGDDYGYTFGSGTRLTVV.

This clonotype was picked up many times. The chain's CDR3 is CASRGASNEGQETQYF. CDR3 nucleotides: TGCGCCAGCAGGGGGGCTAGTAATGAAGGCCAAGAGACCCAGTACTTC. J is TRBJ2-5 and V is TRBV4-1, with D possibly matching TRBD1 (6 bases). The germline CDR1 and CDR2 sequences are MGHRA and YSYEKL. Trimming cost V 6 bases and J 1 base, with 18 bases left between them. This CDR3 comprises 16 residues.

This clonotype was observed a few times. This sequence joins TRBV28 and TRBJ2-1; 9 nucleotides line up with TRBD2. Germline lookup yields CDR1 MDHEN and CDR2 SYDVKM. The CDR3 runs to 17 residues. The J segment lost 1 base and the V segment lost 3 bases, leaving 7 bases of the junction unmatched. The CDR3 nucleotides are TGTGCCAGCAGTTTTTTTGGGCGGGAGGGGTCCTACAATGAGCAGTTCTTC. Protein product: CASSFFGREGSYNEQFF.

This clonotype occurred a few times. The chain is built from TRBV20-1 and TRBJ2-3; D may be TRBD2 (6 bases). The germline V and J ends were trimmed by 2 bases and 2 bases, with 23 bases remaining between them. CDR3 length: 18 amino acids. Germline V CDR1 and CDR2: DFQATT, SNEGSKA (reference sequence). CDR3 loop: CSARNTEEGDSATDTQYF. The CDR3 coding sequence is TGCAGTGCTAGAAATACGGAGGAGGGCGATAGTGCCACAGATACGCAGTATTTT.

The chain has TRBV6-5 and TRBJ1-1; the D is unclear. The CDR3 covers 14 residues. V lost 7 bases to trimming and J lost 6 bases, with 18 bases between them. Germline lookup yields CDR1 MNHEY and CDR2 SVGAGI. This CDR3 reads CASTKRDSRSEAFF. The CDR3, as DNA: TGTGCCAGCACGAAACGGGATTCAAGGTCTGAAGCTTTCTTT.

This clonotype was seen repeatedly, ten times or more. This chain joins TRBV29-1 and TRBJ2-2, with 8 bases lining up with TRBD1. The CDR3 loop spans 15 amino acids. J gave up 1 base and V 3 bases, and 4 bases lay outside the gene matches. CDR1 and CDR2 from the germline V gene are SQVTM and ANQGSEA. In DNA, the CDR3 is TGCAGCGTTGATCTCGGGACAGGGAACACCGGGGAGCTGTTTTTT. Translation gives CSVDLGTGNTGELFF.

This clonotype was counted many times. V and J are TRBV9 and TRBJ2-5, with 7 bases fitting TRBD1. Germline trimming cut 2 bases from V and 1 base from J; bases unmatched to any gene: 2. This CDR3 region has 14 residues. The germline CDR1 and CDR2 sequences are SGDLS and YYNGEE. The CDR3 DNA follows: TGTGCCAGCAGCGTTAACAGGGGCCAAGAGACCCAGTACTTC. Translating it yields CASSVNRGQETQYF.

The sample holds many counts of this clonotype. The rearrangement joins TRBV11-2 to TRBJ2-7; D unresolved. Trimming took off 6 bases at V and 3 bases at J, with 9 bases between the two ends. The CDR3 length is 12 residues. Germline V gene lookup returns CDR1 SGHAT and CDR2 FQNNGV. CDR3 protein: CASSLNDYEQYF. Here the CDR3 DNA reads TGTGCCAGCAGTCTGAACGACTACGAGCAGTACTTC. Supplemented by reference TRBV11-2 and TRBJ2-7, the full variable domain reads EAGVAQSPRYKIIEKRQSVAFWCNPISGHATLYWYQQILGQGPKLLIQFQNNGVVDDSQLPKDRFSAERLKGVDSTLKIQPAKLEDSAVYLCASSLNDYEQYFGPGTRLTVT.

Only a few counts were recorded for this clonotype. With a much larger clone just one base away, this may be a read error. The gene calls are TRBV11-2 and TRBJ2-3, with D perhaps being TRBD1 or TRBD2 (5 bases each). The V gene lost 1 base and the J gene lost 2 bases, with 10 bases spanning the gap. CDR3 length: 15 amino acids. The germline V gene has CDR1 SGHAT and CDR2 FQNNGV. CDR3 sequence reads: CASSLAGRNTDTQYF. In nucleotides, the CDR3 is TGTGCCAGCAGCTTAGCGGGACGGAACACAGATACGCAGTATTTT.

This rearrangement joins TRBV4-1 to TRBJ1-2, with TRBD1 as a possible D gene (5 bases). The CDR3 extends over 13 amino acids. Per germline, CDR1 MGHRA and CDR2 YSYEKL. V lost 1 base, J lost 6 bases, and 9 bases lay in between. The CDR3 sequence: CASSQGRGNGYTF. The CDR3 DNA is TGCGCCAGCAGCCAAGGAAGGGGTAATGGCTACACCTTC.

This clonotype was detected only a few times. The chain couples TRBV5-1 to TRBJ2-3; TRBD2 might be the D (5 bases). The CDR3 has 15 amino acids. V was pared by 0 bases and J by 1 base, with 9 bases between. Per germline, CDR1 SGHRS and CDR2 YFSETQ. The DNA of the CDR3 is TGCGCCAGCAGCTTGGTAGGTAGCGGCACAGATACGCAGTATTTT. It codes for CASSLVGSGTDTQYF.

The chain employs TRBV12-3 or TRBV12-4 and TRBJ2-1, with 9 bases matching TRBD2. The CDR3 is 15 amino acids. After removal of 2 bases from V and 7 bases from J, the junction contained 6 bases not matched to a gene. This CDR3 reads CASSLWTSEVNEQFF. CDR3 nucleotides: TGTGCCAGCAGTTTATGGACTAGCGAAGTGAATGAGCAGTTCTTC.

In the case of this clonotype: A much more abundant neighbour one base away suggests this may be a read error. The chain links TRBV11-2 to TRBJ2-1; 8 positions agree with TRBD2. Germline-derived CDR1 and CDR2 are SGHAT and FQNNGV. The CDR3 covers 13 residues. CDR3 protein: CACSVGGDNEQFF. CDR3 DNA sequence: TGTGCCTGCAGCGTCGGGGGGGACAATGAGCAGTTCTTC. The whole variable domain, filled in from reference TRBV11-2 and TRBJ2-1, reads EAGVAQSPRYKIIEKRQSVAFWCNPISGHATLYWYQQILGQGPKLLIQFQNNGVVDDSQLPKDRFSAERLKGVDSTLKIQPAKLEDSAVYLCACSVGGDNEQFFGPGTRLTVL.

Many counts were recorded for this clonotype. The chain employs TRBV29-1 and TRBJ2-5; 10 bases align to TRBD1. This CDR3 has 12 residues. In germline, CDR1 is SQVTM, CDR2 ANQGSEA. The V and J ends lost 4 bases and 4 bases, in that order; junction bases with no gene match: 0. The CDR3 region is CSVGQGAETQYF. The CDR3 nucleotides are TGCAGCGTTGGACAGGGGGCAGAGACCCAGTACTTC.

The chain is built from TRBV2 and TRBJ2-3; weak D call: TRBD2 (6 bases). Per the germline V gene, CDR1 is SNHLY and CDR2 is FYNNEI. The V and J ends lost 6 bases and 3 bases respectively, with 13 bases between them. CDR3 length equals 14 residues. This chain's CDR3 is CASRSGFLTDTQYF. The DNA of the CDR3 is TGTGCCAGCAGAAGCGGGTTTTTGACAGATACGCAGTATTTT.

The V call is TRBV30, the J call TRBJ2-5; tentatively, D is TRBD2 (6 bases). Germline values: CDR1 GTSNPN, CDR2 SVGIG (reference sequence). V was shortened by 0 bases and J by 7 bases, with 18 bases between the two germline ends. This CDR3 is built from 15 residues. The CDR3 DNA sequence: TGTGCCTGGAGTGTACTTCGTGCCGGGGGAGGGACCCAGTACTTC. This codes for CAWSVLRAGGGTQYF.

This clonotype was seen at least ten times. This chain joins TRBV4-1 and TRBJ2-3; D remains unclear. Germline lookup yields CDR1 MGHRA and CDR2 YSYEKL. Trimming removed 4 bases from V and 0 bases from J, with 8 bases in between. The CDR3 runs 14 residues. CDR3 protein: CASSRLASTDTQYF. In DNA form, the CDR3 reads TGCGCCAGCAGCCGCCTTGCCAGCACAGATACGCAGTATTTT.

As concerns this clonotype: The germline gene is not matched at one end of the junction; a read error may be the cause. J is TRBJ2-3 and V is TRBV7-3; 7 positions match TRBD2. CDR1 SGHTA and CDR2 FQGTGA come from the germline V gene. CDR3 length equals 14 residues. The CDR3 DNA reads as TGTGCCAGCAGCCAAGGACTAGGGATAGATACGCGGTATTTT. This translates into CASSQGLGIDTRYF.

Points on this clonotype: The junction departs from germline at one end; a sequencing error may be responsible. The genes are TRBV28 and TRBJ2-7; possible D gene TRBD2, 7 bases. Germline V gene lookup returns CDR1 MDHEN and CDR2 SYDVKM. The CDR3 contains 15 residues. The CDR3 loop reads CAGRTGGAEAYEQYF. DNA for the CDR3: TGTGCCGGCAGGACGGGGGGCGCAGAGGCCTACGAGCAGTACTTC. Drawing the rest from reference TRBV28 and TRBJ2-7, the complete variable domain is DVKVTQSSRYLVKRTGEKVFLECVQDMDHENMFWYRQDPGLGLRLIYFSYDVKMKEKGDIPEGYSVSREKKERFSLILESASTNQTSMYLCAGRTGGAEAYEQYFGPGTRLTVT.

The V and J genes are TRBV29-1 and TRBJ2-5; 7 nucleotides agree with TRBD1. CDR3 length equals 15 residues. The germline gives CDR1 SQVTM, CDR2 ANQGSEA. Trimming at V came to 3 bases and at J to 4 bases, leaving 11 bases not matched to a gene. As DNA, the CDR3 is TGCAGCGTTGATACAGGGGTTTCAACCATAGAGACCCAGTACTTC. Its translation is CSVDTGVSTIETQYF.

The J gene is TRBJ2-7, the V gene TRBV30, with 9 bases lining up with TRBD2. Germline lookup yields CDR1 GTSNPN and CDR2 SVGIG (reference sequence). The CDR3 is made up of 13 amino acids. Trimming at V came to 4 bases and at J to 7 bases, leaving 8 bases not matched to a gene. Here the CDR3 reads CAWTRMGLAEQYF. The CDR3 DNA sequence: TGTGCCTGGACCCGGATGGGACTAGCTGAGCAGTACTTC.